The 19 T cell receptor beta chains in this list originate from one sample, sequenced in a study of human T cells and chemical hapten exposure. TCRdb itself ran the RACE reads through MiXCR, one entry per CDR3 protein. The sample holds 330,000 or so distinct CDR3 sequences, about 6% seen once. This sample's time point: patch test 2, 6 weeks after DPC sensitization. Treatment denoted: therapeutic diphenylcyclopropenone sensitization with weekly scalp DPC. This sample comprised whole blood, obtained in connection with sensitization to the hapten diphenylcyclopropenone (DPC). The receptors were sampled from a woman aged 18 to 35 with alopecia areata. Some clones in this sample may be carry-over from other donors' samples.

The CDR3 nucleotides are TGTGCCAGCAGCCAACAGCCGATTTCAGGGGAGCCCCAGCATTTT. Its protein is CASSQQPISGEPQHF. The chain employs TRBV3-1 and TRBJ1-5; tentatively, D is TRBD1 (6 bases). V shed 2 bases and J shed 8 bases, with 16 bases lying between them. The CDR3 is 15 amino acids. Per germline, CDR1 LGHDT and CDR2 YNNKEL (reference sequence).

Details on this clonotype: A read error is possible here, since a much larger clone lies one base away. The chain has TRBV28 and TRBJ2-1; 7 bases line up with TRBD2. Germline assignment: CDR1 MDHEN and CDR2 SYDVKM. The CDR3 sequence is 16 residues long. The CDR3 here is CASRLSPGRAYNEQLF. In DNA, the CDR3 is TGTGCCAGCAGATTAAGCCCGGGGAGGGCCTACAATGAGCAGCTCTTC.

About this clonotype itself: A much larger clone differs by one base, so this may be a read error. The chain employs TRBV25-1 and TRBJ1-2; D remains unclear. This CDR3 comprises 12 residues. V lost 6 bases and J lost 6, with 11 bases in between. The germline CDR1 and CDR2 sequences are MGHDK and SYGVNS. Here the CDR3 reads CASRDMGDGYTF. CDR3 nucleotides: TGTGCCAGCAGAGATATGGGAGATGGCTACACCTTC.

This clonotype occurred many times. The J gene is TRBJ2-3, the V gene TRBV18; TRBD2 matches at 11 bases. V gave up 4 bases and J gave up 4 bases; unmatched junction bases: 10. The CDR3 length is 17 residues. Germline loops: CDR1 KGHSH, CDR2 LQKENI. The CDR3 nucleotides are TGTGCCAGCTCACTGGTCGCTGGACTAGCGGGTGCAGATACGCAGTATTTT. As protein: CASSLVAGLAGADTQYF.

The table lists this clonotype with many counts. The chain employs TRBV28 and TRBJ2-7; D is uncertain. This CDR3 has 14 residues. From germline, CDR1 is MDHEN and CDR2 SYDVKM. Trimming pared 5 bases from V and 1 base from J, leaving 12 bases between. This CDR3 reads CASSIGRLSYEQYF. The CDR3 DNA is TGTGCCAGCAGTATAGGACGGTTGTCCTACGAGCAGTACTTC.

The V gene is TRBV3-1, the J gene TRBJ1-1; the D gene is possibly TRBD1 (5 bases). V was clipped by 4 bases and J by 4 bases, with 13 bases between them. Per the germline V gene, CDR1 is LGHDT and CDR2 is YNNKEL (reference sequence). This CDR3 has 14 residues. CDR3 sequence: CASSPKVGATEAFF. The CDR3 bases are TGTGCCAGCAGCCCCAAGGTCGGGGCCACTGAAGCTTTCTTT.

This clonotype was observed many times. The chain combines TRBV27 with TRBJ1-2, with a weak D call TRBD1 (6 bases). Per germline, CDR1 MNHEY and CDR2 SMNVEV (reference sequence). V gave up 8 bases and J gave up 7 bases, with 14 bases separating them. The CDR3 covers 12 residues. The CDR3 sequence is CASRMQGSGYTF. The CDR3 DNA reads TGTGCCAGCCGAATGCAGGGGAGTGGCTACACCTTC.

This clonotype has a handful of counts. The chain combines TRBV20-1 with TRBJ2-7; D is perhaps TRBD1 (6 bases). The CDR3 has 14 amino acids. CDR1 and CDR2 (germline): DFQATT, SNEGSKA (reference sequence). The V gene lost 1 base and the J gene lost 3 bases, with 13 bases spanning the gap. The CDR3 sequence: CSARVGASDYEQYF. CDR3 nucleotides: TGCAGTGCTAGAGTGGGGGCATCGGACTACGAGCAGTACTTC.

As regards this clonotype: A much larger clone sits a single nucleotide away, making a read error possible. This chain connects TRBV20-1 to TRBJ1-6; the D gene is possibly TRBD1 (5 bases). The germline CDR1 and CDR2 sequences are DFQATT and SNEGSKA (reference sequence). This CDR3 contains 15 residues. CDR3 sequence: CSARPPRGTSSPLNF. CDR3 nucleotides: TGCAGTGCTAGACCCCCGAGGGGAACGAGCTCACCCCTCAACTTT.

This chain links TRBV11-2 with TRBJ1-2, with 8 nucleotides matching TRBD1. V shed 3 bases and J 6 bases; nucleotides not matched to a gene: 6. CDR1 SGHAT and CDR2 FQNNGV come from the germline V gene. The CDR3 is 14 amino acids. The CDR3 nucleotides read TGTGCCAGCAGCTTCAGGACAGGGAAGGATGGCTACACCTTC. This encodes CASSFRTGKDGYTF.

The chain has TRBV7-3 and TRBJ2-5; TRBD2 aligns across 7 bases. CDR1 is SGHTA, CDR2 FQGTGA, per germline. The CDR3 length is 15 residues. The ends lost 0 bases at V and 2 bases at J; junction bases unmatched: 3. CDR3 in amino acids: CASSLTAGRQETQYF. The CDR3 region has the DNA TGTGCCAGCAGCTTAACAGCGGGGAGGCAAGAGACCCAGTACTTC.

The rearrangement joins TRBV20-1 to TRBJ2-1; 13 nucleotides line up with TRBD2. Germline CDR1 reads DFQATT; CDR2 reads SNEGSKA (reference sequence). V was pared by 0 bases and J by 9 bases, with 5 bases of the junction left unmatched. The CDR3 spans 15 residues. The CDR3 loop reads CSARDTSGGAREQFF. DNA of the CDR3: TGCAGTGCTAGAGATACTAGCGGGGGGGCCCGTGAGCAGTTCTTC.

This clonotype occurred many times. The genes are TRBV4-2 and TRBJ1-1; D is possibly TRBD1 (5 bases). Germline CDR1 and CDR2: LGHNA and YNFKEQ. This CDR3 has 14 amino acids. Trimming left V 4 bases short and J 0 bases short, with 9 bases between. The CDR3 sequence: CASSRGLMNTEAFF. In DNA, the CDR3 is TGTGCCAGCAGCCGGGGCCTCATGAACACTGAAGCTTTCTTT.

The V and J genes are TRBV10-3 and TRBJ2-2; 7 bases are a match to TRBD1. The CDR3 spans 15 residues. The junction had 8 bases not matched to a gene; V was cut back by 10 bases and J by 0 bases. Germline V gene sequence: CDR1 ENHRY, CDR2 SYGVKD. CDR3 loop: CATIEQGSNTGELFF. CDR3 coding DNA: TGTGCCACCATAGAACAGGGGTCGAACACCGGGGAGCTGTTTTTT.

This clonotype was detected a few times. The rearrangement joins TRBV29-1 to TRBJ2-7; D may be TRBD1 (5 bases). This CDR3 comprises 13 residues. The germline V gene has CDR1 SQVTM and CDR2 ANQGSEA. The V gene lost 8 bases and the J gene lost 0 bases, with 14 bases spanning the gap. The CDR3 DNA reads as TGCAGCTGTCTGGGGCAGGGCTCCTACGAGCAGTACTTC. Encoded protein: CSCLGQGSYEQYF.

This clonotype has a count of ten or more. This chain joins TRBV7-2 and TRBJ1-4, with 8 bases aligning to TRBD1. Unmatched junction bases numbered 10, after V lost 3 bases and J lost 10 bases. The CDR3 has 15 amino acids. Germline V gives CDR1 SGHTA, CDR2 FQGNSA. As DNA, the CDR3 is TGTGCCAGCAGCTTGTCCGGACAGGGAGGACGAAAACTGTTTTTT. It translates to CASSLSGQGGRKLFF.

The chain is built from TRBV6-5 and TRBJ1-5, with a weak D call TRBD1 (6 bases). V lost 5 bases to trimming and J lost 2 bases, with 13 bases between them. Per germline, CDR1 MNHEY and CDR2 SVGAGI. The CDR3 extends over 15 amino acids. The CDR3 sequence is CASSPGTSGNQPQHF. Written as DNA, the CDR3 is TGTGCCAGCAGTCCAGGGACATCTGGCAATCAGCCCCAGCATTTT.

This clonotype has more than one count but fewer than ten. The CDR3 protein is CASRKTRADTQYF. As DNA, the CDR3 is TGTGCCAGCAGAAAAACTAGAGCAGATACGCAGTATTTT. The chain joins TRBV28 to TRBJ2-3; tentatively, D is TRBD2 (5 bases). Deletions cut 6 bases from V and 4 bases from J, with 11 bases between. The CDR3 covers 13 residues. CDR1 MDHEN and CDR2 SYDVKM come from the germline V gene.

This clonotype has at least ten counts. The chain couples TRBV18 to TRBJ2-4; 8 bases are shared with TRBD1. The CDR3 covers 14 residues. V trimming: 2 bases; J trimming: 6 bases; junction bases outside the gene matches: 3. Germline lookup yields CDR1 KGHSH and CDR2 LQKENI. The CDR3 DNA follows: TGTGCCAGCTCACCAACTGGACAGGGAAACATTCAGTACTTC. Amino acids: CASSPTGQGNIQYF.